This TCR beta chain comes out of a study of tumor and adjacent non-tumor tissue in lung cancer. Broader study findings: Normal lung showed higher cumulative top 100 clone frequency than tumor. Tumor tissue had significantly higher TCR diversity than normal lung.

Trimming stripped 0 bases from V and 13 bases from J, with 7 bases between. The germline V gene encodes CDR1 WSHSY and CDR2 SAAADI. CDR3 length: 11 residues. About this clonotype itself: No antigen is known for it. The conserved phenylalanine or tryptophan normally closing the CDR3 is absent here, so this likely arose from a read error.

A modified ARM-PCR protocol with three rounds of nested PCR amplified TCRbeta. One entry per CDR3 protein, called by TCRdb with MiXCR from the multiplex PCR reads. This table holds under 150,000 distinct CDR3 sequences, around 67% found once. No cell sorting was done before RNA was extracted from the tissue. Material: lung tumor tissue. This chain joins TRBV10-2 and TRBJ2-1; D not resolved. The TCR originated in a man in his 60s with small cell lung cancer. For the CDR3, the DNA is TGCGCCAGCAGTGAGTCGACCGGACAGTTCTTA. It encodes CASSESTGQFL.